What follows is one TCR beta chain and its context. This CDR3 contains 14 residues. Germline V CDR1 and CDR2: SEHNR, FQNEAQ (reference sequence). V was clipped by 1 base and J by 1 base, with 7 bases between them. This record belongs to a study of blood T cell repertoires in COVID-19. Overall study context: Samples came from the United States, Italy and Spain, spanning acute and convalescent COVID-19.

Two consecutive negative NP/OP PCR tests, clearance, or resolved symptoms defined Cohort 3 recovery. Assay used: immunoSEQ multiplex PCR; TCRdb lists only in-frame clones, some missing. The top ten hold roughly a tenth of the sample, which has roughly 370,000 clones, more than 75% seen once. The TCR originated in a woman between 50 and 59 years old who had recovered from COVID-19. The source material was PBMCs or T cells enriched from blood (not recorded which). This chain uses TRBV7-9 with TRBJ1-1; D is unresolved. The CDR3 reads CASSLVRGNTEAFF. The CDR3 DNA reads as TGTGCCAGCAGCTTAGTTCGCGGGAACACTGAAGCTTTCTTT.